The sequence of this T cell receptor (beta chain) was determined in a study of blood T cell repertoires in COVID-19. Turning to the study itself: The United States, Italy and Spain provided the acute and convalescent COVID-19 samples.

The J segment lost 2 bases and the V segment lost 2 bases, leaving 11 bases of the junction unmatched. CDR1 is GTSNPN and CDR2 is SVGIG in the germline V gene (reference sequence). The CDR3 has 17 amino acids. The study drew participants aged about 18 to 89 years from 24 US areas. Sequenced by immunoSEQ multiplex PCR; TCRdb stores in-frame clones only, minus some. The profile shows 150,000 to 200,000 clones, roughly 87% of them singletons. This receptor was taken from a human donor with acute COVID-19. The donor label of this sample is uncertain. This chain uses TRBV30 with TRBJ1-5, with 8 bases fitting TRBD1. Sequencing was performed on PBMCs or T cells enriched from blood (not recorded which). CDR3 amino acids: CAWSRGTSTGGNQPQHF. CDR3 coding DNA: TGTGCCTGGAGTAGGGGGACTTCGACAGGGGGCAATCAGCCCCAGCATTTT.